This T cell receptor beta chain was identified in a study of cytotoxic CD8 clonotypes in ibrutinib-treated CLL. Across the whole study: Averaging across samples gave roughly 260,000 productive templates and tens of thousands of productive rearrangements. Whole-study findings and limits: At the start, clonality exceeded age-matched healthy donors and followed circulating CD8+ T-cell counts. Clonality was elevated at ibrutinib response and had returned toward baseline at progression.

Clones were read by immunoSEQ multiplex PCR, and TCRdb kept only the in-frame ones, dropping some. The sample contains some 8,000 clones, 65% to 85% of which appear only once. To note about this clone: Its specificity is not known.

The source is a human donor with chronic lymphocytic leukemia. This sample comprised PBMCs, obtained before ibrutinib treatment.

The CDR3 region is CASQGDEQYF. CDR3 in DNA: TGTGCCTCACAGGGGGACGAGCAGTACTTC. The rearrangement links TRBV2 to TRBJ2-7; TRBD1 aligns across 8 bases. V shed 11 bases, J shed 5 bases, and the junction held 2 bases outside the gene matches. This CDR3 region has 10 residues. Looked up from germline, CDR1 is SNHLY and CDR2 is FYNNEI. The full variable domain, completed using reference TRBV2 and TRBJ2-7, is EPEVTQTPSHQVTQMGQEVILRCVPISNHLYFYWYRQILGQKVEFLVSFYNNEISEKSEIFDDQFSVERPDGSNFTLKIRSTKLEDSAMYFCASQGDEQYFGPGTRLTVT.